What follows is one TCR beta chain and its context. Authors' analysis steps: Amplified reference gene primers provided the basis for estimating nucleated cell counts. Profiled with immunoSEQ multiplex PCR; TCRdb holds only in-frame clones, not every one. V, J and clone size derive from that table, while D and trimming were established from the DNA sequence. Of 200,000 or so clones in the sample, 92% were seen once. The data belong to a study of blood T cell repertoires in COVID-19. Background on the study: Researchers got acute and convalescent COVID-19 samples from the United States, Italy and Spain. Sources were T cells, B-cell-depleted T cells, or PBMCs; the material itself was cDNA or gDNA.

The CDR3 spans 12 residues. In germline, CDR1 is WSHSY, CDR2 SAAADI. Deletions cut 0 bases from V and 5 bases from J, with 4 bases between. What was sequenced was peripheral blood. The TCR sequence derives from a man aged 55 to 70 with COVID-19, enrolled during active disease. The V gene is TRBV10-2, the J gene TRBJ1-1; D is undetermined. The CDR3 sequence: CASSESRTEAFF. The CDR3 nucleotides are TGCGCCAGCAGTGAGTCGAGGACTGAAGCTTTCTTT.